Below, 23 T cell receptor beta chains from the same sample are listed, as sequenced in a study of CD8 T cells in Susac syndrome. A quantity of about 0.45 to 1 ug RNA underwent reverse transcription using random hexamers. Using its own MiXCR run on the immunoSEQ multiplex PCR reads, TCRdb lists one record per CDR3 protein. The table lists roughly 52,000 distinct CDR3 sequences, 95% of them singletons, with less than 0.95% in the top ten. The sequencing input was CD8+ T cells from PBMCs. The receptors stem from a human donor with Susac syndrome.

The rearrangement links TRBV4-2 to TRBJ2-2; no clear D gene. Germline V gene sequence: CDR1 LGHNA, CDR2 YNFKEQ. V dropped 4 bases and J dropped 0 bases, with 9 bases sitting between them. The CDR3 spans 15 residues. CDR3 nucleotide sequence: TGTGCCAGCAGCCCCTTCGGCCCGAACACCGGGGAGCTGTTTTTT. Translating it yields CASSPFGPNTGELFF.

V and J are TRBV27 and TRBJ2-3; D is undetermined. V lost 0 bases and J 2 bases, leaving 9 bases between the germline ends. The CDR3 extends over 15 amino acids. Germline CDR1 and CDR2: MNHEY and SMNVEV (reference sequence). DNA for the CDR3: TGTGCCAGCAGTTTATCGAACACCATCACAGATACGCAGTATTTT. Translated: CASSLSNTITDTQYF.

V gene TRBV19 combines with J gene TRBJ1-1; D is unclear. The CDR3 spans 14 residues. With 0 bases removed from V and 0 bases from J, the gap between germline ends came to 5 bases. Germline-derived CDR1 and CDR2 are LNHDA and SQIVND (reference sequence). The CDR3 region is CASSIDRVNTEAFF. The CDR3 coding sequence is TGTGCCAGTAGTATAGATCGTGTGAACACTGAAGCTTTCTTT.

The sample holds one count of this clonotype. The chain recombines TRBV30 with TRBJ2-7, with 7 nucleotides matching TRBD1. J gave up 7 bases and V 5 bases, and 11 bases lay outside the gene matches. The CDR3 totals 13 residues. Germline loops: CDR1 GTSNPN, CDR2 SVGIG (reference sequence). CDR3 amino acids: CAWSPGTANEQYF. The CDR3 nucleotides are TGTGCCTGGTCCCCCGGGACAGCCAATGAGCAGTACTTC.

The chain has TRBV5-6 and TRBJ2-1; a weak D match, TRBD2 (6 bases). The CDR3 contains 11 residues. Per germline, CDR1 SGHDT and CDR2 YYEEEE. V was clipped by 5 bases and J by 9 bases, with 9 bases between them. The CDR3 sequence is CASSRGSEQFF. DNA for the CDR3: TGTGCCAGCAGTCGGGGGAGTGAGCAGTTCTTC.

The rearrangement uses TRBV6-1 and TRBJ1-1; TRBD1 might be the D (5 bases). The V end lost 5 bases, the J end lost 0 bases, and 16 bases lay between the germline ends. CDR1 MNHNS and CDR2 SASEGT come from the germline V gene. CDR3 size: 16 residues. In DNA, the CDR3 is TGTGCCAGCAGTCGTACCGGGACCAACTTGAACACTGAAGCTTTCTTT. This translates into CASSRTGTNLNTEAFF.

The chain is built from TRBV9 and TRBJ1-2; no clear D. The CDR3 has 16 amino acids. CDR1 is SGDLS and CDR2 is YYNGEE in the germline V gene. Trimming left V 0 bases short and J 3 bases short, with 15 bases between. The CDR3 nucleotides are TGTGCCAGCAGCGTAGGCCGGGCACAAACCGACTATGGCTACACCTTC. Translated, it gives CASSVGRAQTDYGYTF.

This CDR3 reads CASSPRVGGPETQYF. CDR3 coding DNA: TGTGCCAGCAGCCCAAGGGTCGGAGGCCCAGAGACCCAGTACTTC. The gene calls are TRBV7-9 and TRBJ2-5; possible D gene TRBD2, 5 bases. CDR3 length: 15 amino acids. Germline V lookup: CDR1 SEHNR, CDR2 FQNEAQ (reference sequence). The V and J ends lost 5 bases and 4 bases respectively, with 17 bases between them.

This sequence joins TRBV9 and TRBJ1-2, with 8 nucleotides matching TRBD1. This CDR3 has 15 residues. CDR1 is SGDLS, CDR2 YYNGEE, per germline. Losses at the gene ends were 4 bases for V and 2 bases for J; bases not matched to a gene: 7. The CDR3 DNA reads TGTGCCAGCAGCCGTGCGGGACAGGTCAACTATGGCTACACCTTC. It translates to CASSRAGQVNYGYTF. Complete variable domain (other parts from reference TRBV9 and TRBJ1-2): DSGVTQTPKHLITATGQRVTLRCSPRSGDLSVYWYQQSLDQGLQFLIQYYNGEERAKGNILERFSAQQFPDLHSELNLSSLELGDSALYFCASSRAGQVNYGYTFGSGTRLTVV.

This rearrangement joins TRBV5-4 to TRBJ2-7; the match to TRBD1 covers 10 bases. The V gene end was trimmed by 2 bases and the J gene end by 4 bases; junction bases not matched to a gene: 6. Germline assignment: CDR1 SGHNT and CDR2 YYREEE (reference sequence). CDR3 length equals 15 residues. In nucleotides, the CDR3 is TGTGCCAGCAGCTTTCCGGGACAGGGGCCTTACGAGCAGTACTTC. Residues: CASSFPGQGPYEQYF. Based on the CDR3 plus reference TRBV5-4 and TRBJ2-7, the full variable domain is ETGVTQSPTHLIKTRGQQVTLRCSSQSGHNTVSWYQQALGQGPQFIFQYYREEENGRGNFPPRFSGLQFPNYSSELNVNALELDDSALYLCASSFPGQGPYEQYFGPGTRLTVT.

CDR3 sequence: CASSPITGGYGYTF. The CDR3 DNA reads as TGTGCCAGCAGCCCTATTACAGGGGGTTATGGCTACACCTTC. The chain is built from TRBV12-3 or TRBV12-4 and TRBJ1-2; 8 positions agree with TRBD1. V shed 6 bases, J shed 5 bases, and the junction held 8 bases outside the gene matches. The CDR3 runs 14 residues.

This sequence joins TRBV12-3 or TRBV12-4 and TRBJ2-1, with 8 bases fitting TRBD1. The CDR3 length is 14 residues. V lost 5 bases to trimming and J lost 7 bases; unmatched junction nucleotides: 7. CDR3 DNA sequence: TGTGCCAGCAGTCCCGAGGACAGGGTGAATGAGCAGTTCTTC. Translated: CASSPEDRVNEQFF.

The V and J genes are TRBV30 and TRBJ2-7; D is perhaps TRBD2 (5 bases). Germline CDR1 reads GTSNPN; CDR2 reads SVGIG (reference sequence). The V and J ends lost 3 bases and 3 bases respectively, with 9 bases between them. This CDR3 is built from 12 residues. As DNA, the CDR3 is TGTGCCTGGAGGCGTACTAGCTACGAGCAGTACTTC. It is translated as CAWRRTSYEQYF.

The chain couples TRBV18 to TRBJ2-5; a weak D match, TRBD1 (5 bases). This CDR3 is 15 amino acids long. V was shortened by 6 bases and J by 2 bases, with 16 bases between the two germline ends. Germline V gives CDR1 KGHSH, CDR2 LQKENI. Written as DNA, the CDR3 is TGTGCCAGCTCCCTGGGGCCCAGAAGGCAAGAGACCCAGTACTTC. Translation: CASSLGPRRQETQYF.

The chain recombines TRBV30 with TRBJ2-2, with unresolved D. In germline, CDR1 is GTSNPN, CDR2 SVGIG (reference sequence). V was cut by 0 bases and J by 7 bases, with 15 bases left in between. There are 15 residues in the CDR3. CDR3 residues: CAWSVPIQRHGELFF. CDR3 nucleotide sequence: TGTGCCTGGAGTGTTCCCATACAGCGCCACGGGGAGCTGTTTTTT. The entire variable domain, with the rest obtained from reference TRBV30 and TRBJ2-2, is as follows: SQTIHQWPATLVQPVGSPLSLECTVEGTSNPNLYWYRQAAGRGLQLLFYSVGIGQISSEVPQNLSASRPQDRQFILSSKKLLLSDSGFYLCAWSVPIQRHGELFFGEGSRLTVL.

J is TRBJ2-1 and V is TRBV20-1; 9 bases are shared with TRBD2. This CDR3 region has 16 residues. Unmatched junction bases numbered 6, after V lost 0 bases and J lost 3 bases. CDR1 and CDR2 (germline): DFQATT, SNEGSKA (reference sequence). DNA for the CDR3: TGCAGTGCTAGAGATGGTGAGCGGGGGGACTACAATGAGCAGTTCTTC. It specifies CSARDGERGDYNEQFF.

CDR3 nucleotides: TGTGCCAGCAAGCCGCCCCTCCACTTT. Translating gives CASKPPLHF. The J gene is TRBJ1-6, the V gene TRBV2; D is uncertain. From germline, CDR1 is SNHLY and CDR2 FYNNEI. The CDR3 runs to 9 residues. V gave up 7 bases and J gave up 13 bases, with 5 bases separating them.

This chain connects TRBV7-9 to TRBJ2-5; 9 bases line up with TRBD2. V was pared by 4 bases and J by 7 bases, with 16 bases of the junction left unmatched. The CDR3 sequence is 17 residues long. Germline CDR1 is SEHNR and CDR2 is FQNEAQ (reference sequence). The CDR3 DNA follows: TGTGCCAGCAGCTCCCCGACTAGCGGAGGAATAGCTGGGACCCAGTACTTC. Translation: CASSSPTSGGIAGTQYF.

The chain employs TRBV29-1 and TRBJ2-5; 10 bases align to TRBD2. J lost 7 bases, V lost 3 bases, and 17 bases had no gene match. The CDR3 totals 17 residues. Germline lookup yields CDR1 SQVTM and CDR2 ANQGSEA. The CDR3 DNA is TGCAGCGTTGACCCCGGTGGTAGCGGGGGGTCAATAGGGACCCAGTACTTC. As protein: CSVDPGGSGGSIGTQYF. Filled out from reference TRBV29-1 and TRBJ2-5, the complete variable domain reads SAVISQKPSRDICQRGTSLTIQCQVDSQVTMMFWYRQQPGQSLTLIATANQGSEATYESGFVIDKFPISRPNLTFSTLTVSNMSPEDSSIYLCSVDPGGSGGSIGTQYFGPGTRLLVL.

This rearrangement joins TRBV7-9 to TRBJ2-5; 8 bases agree with TRBD2. J was trimmed by 4 bases and V by 5 bases; bases with no gene match: 6. This CDR3 contains 14 residues. CDR1 SEHNR and CDR2 FQNEAQ come from the germline V gene (reference sequence). The CDR3 DNA is TGTGCCAGCAGCAACTCGGGGGGGGCAGAGACCCAGTACTTC. As protein: CASSNSGGAETQYF. Together with reference TRBV7-9 and TRBJ2-5, the CDR3 gives the full variable domain: DTGVSQNPRHKITKRGQNVTFRCDPISEHNRLYWYRQTLGQGPEFLTYFQNEAQLEKSRLLSDRFSAERPKGSFSTLEIQRTEQGDSAMYLCASSNSGGAETQYFGPGTRLLVL.

The rearrangement uses TRBV29-1 and TRBJ2-6; no firm D call. Germline CDR1 and CDR2: SQVTM and ANQGSEA. CDR3 length: 16 residues. V lost 4 bases to trimming and J lost 4 bases, with 17 bases between them. The CDR3 DNA is TGCAGCGTTGGCTATATTATGAGCTCCGGGGCCAACGTCCTGACTTTC. This encodes CSVGYIMSSGANVLTF.

V usage is TRBV5-6 and J usage is TRBJ2-4; D remains unclear. This CDR3 region has 16 residues. Germline CDR1 reads SGHDT; CDR2 reads YYEEEE. V lost 3 bases to trimming and J lost 1 base, with 14 bases between them. Here the CDR3 reads CASSSPGPFAKNIQYF. CDR3 bases: TGTGCCAGCAGCTCCCCAGGCCCCTTTGCCAAAAACATTCAGTACTTC.

The V gene is TRBV14, the J gene TRBJ2-1; 9 bases match TRBD1. J gave up 1 base and V 4 bases, and 8 bases lay outside the gene matches. The CDR3 totals 17 residues. CDR1 is SGHDN and CDR2 is FVKESK in the germline V gene. This chain's CDR3 is CASSRDTGGYSYNEQFF. The CDR3 DNA reads TGTGCCAGCAGCCGAGATACAGGGGGCTATTCCTACAATGAGCAGTTCTTC.